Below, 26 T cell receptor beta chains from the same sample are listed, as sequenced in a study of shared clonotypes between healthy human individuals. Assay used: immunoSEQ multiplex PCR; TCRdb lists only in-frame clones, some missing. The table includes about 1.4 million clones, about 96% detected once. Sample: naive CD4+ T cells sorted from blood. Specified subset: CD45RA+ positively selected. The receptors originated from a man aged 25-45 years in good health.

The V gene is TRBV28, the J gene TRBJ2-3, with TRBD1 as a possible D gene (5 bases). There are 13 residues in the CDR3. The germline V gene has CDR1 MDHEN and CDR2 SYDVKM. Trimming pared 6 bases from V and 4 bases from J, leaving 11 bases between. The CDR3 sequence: CASRQGLPDTQYF. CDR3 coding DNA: TGTGCCAGCAGGCAGGGTCTCCCAGATACGCAGTATTTT.

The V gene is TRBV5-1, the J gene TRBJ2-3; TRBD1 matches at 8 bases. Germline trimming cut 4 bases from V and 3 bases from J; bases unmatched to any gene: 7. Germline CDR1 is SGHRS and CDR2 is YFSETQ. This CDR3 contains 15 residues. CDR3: CASSLRGLKTDTQYF. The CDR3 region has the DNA TGCGCCAGCAGCCTCAGGGGGCTGAAGACAGATACGCAGTATTTT.

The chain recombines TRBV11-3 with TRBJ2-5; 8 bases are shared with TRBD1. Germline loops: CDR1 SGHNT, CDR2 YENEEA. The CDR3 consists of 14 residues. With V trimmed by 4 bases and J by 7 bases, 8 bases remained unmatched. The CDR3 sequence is CASSSDRDSRTQYF. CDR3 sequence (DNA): TGTGCCAGCAGCTCGGACAGGGACTCCAGGACCCAGTACTTC.

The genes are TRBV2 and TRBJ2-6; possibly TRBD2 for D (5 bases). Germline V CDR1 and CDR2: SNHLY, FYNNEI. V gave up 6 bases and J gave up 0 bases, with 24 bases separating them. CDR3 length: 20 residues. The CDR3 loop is CASRAFLGFRSGSGANVLTF. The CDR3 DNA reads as TGTGCCAGCAGAGCTTTTCTCGGGTTTCGAAGCGGCTCTGGGGCCAACGTCCTGACTTTC.

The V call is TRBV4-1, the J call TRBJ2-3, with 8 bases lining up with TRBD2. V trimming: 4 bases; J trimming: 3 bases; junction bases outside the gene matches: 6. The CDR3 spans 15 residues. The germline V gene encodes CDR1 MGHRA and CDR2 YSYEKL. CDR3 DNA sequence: TGCGCCAGCAGCCTCCCAGCGGGAGTAACAGATACGCAGTATTTT. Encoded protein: CASSLPAGVTDTQYF.

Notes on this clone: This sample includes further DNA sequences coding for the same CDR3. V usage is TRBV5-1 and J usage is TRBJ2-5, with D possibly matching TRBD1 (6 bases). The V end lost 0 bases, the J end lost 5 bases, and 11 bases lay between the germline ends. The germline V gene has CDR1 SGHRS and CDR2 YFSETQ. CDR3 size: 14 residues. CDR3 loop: CASSLGSGEETQYF. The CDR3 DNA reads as TGCGCCAGCAGCTTGGGTTCAGGGGAGGAGACCCAGTACTTC.

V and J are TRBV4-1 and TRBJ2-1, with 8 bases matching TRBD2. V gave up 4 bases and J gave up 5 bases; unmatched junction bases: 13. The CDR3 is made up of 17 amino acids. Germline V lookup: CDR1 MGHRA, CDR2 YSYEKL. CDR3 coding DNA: TGCGCCAGCAGCCCCCGGGCAGCGGGAGTGGCCGACAATGAGCAGTTCTTC. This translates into CASSPRAAGVADNEQFF.

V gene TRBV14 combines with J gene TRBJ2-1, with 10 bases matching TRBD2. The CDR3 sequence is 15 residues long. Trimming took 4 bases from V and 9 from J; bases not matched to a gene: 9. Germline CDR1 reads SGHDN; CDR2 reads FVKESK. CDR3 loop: CASSRLTGLAAEQFF. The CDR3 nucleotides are TGTGCCAGCAGCCGATTGACAGGACTAGCGGCTGAGCAGTTCTTC.

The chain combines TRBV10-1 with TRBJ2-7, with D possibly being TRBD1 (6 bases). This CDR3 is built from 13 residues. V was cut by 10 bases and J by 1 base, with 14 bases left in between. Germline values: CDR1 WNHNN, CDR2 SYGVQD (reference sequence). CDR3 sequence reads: CATTDSWSYEQYF. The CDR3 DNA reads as TGCGCCACCACGGACAGTTGGTCCTACGAGCAGTACTTC.

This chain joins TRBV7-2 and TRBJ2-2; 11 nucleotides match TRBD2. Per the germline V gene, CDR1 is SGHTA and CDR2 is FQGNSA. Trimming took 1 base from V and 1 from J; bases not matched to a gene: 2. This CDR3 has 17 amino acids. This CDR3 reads CASSLDLAGGNTGELFF. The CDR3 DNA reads TGTGCCAGCAGCTTAGACCTAGCGGGAGGGAACACCGGGGAGCTGTTTTTT.

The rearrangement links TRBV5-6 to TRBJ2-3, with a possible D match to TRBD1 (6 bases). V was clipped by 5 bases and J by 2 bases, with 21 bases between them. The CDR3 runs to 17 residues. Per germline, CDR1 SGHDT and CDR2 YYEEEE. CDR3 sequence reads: CASRLGIIGQSTDTQYF. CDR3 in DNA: TGTGCCAGCAGGCTTGGGATTATCGGACAGTCCACAGATACGCAGTATTTT.

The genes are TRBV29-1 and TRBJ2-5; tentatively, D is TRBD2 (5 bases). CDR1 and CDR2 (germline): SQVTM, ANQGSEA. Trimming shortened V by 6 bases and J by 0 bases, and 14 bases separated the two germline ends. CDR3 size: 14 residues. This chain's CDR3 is CSVDGIKYQETQYF. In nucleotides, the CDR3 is TGCAGCGTCGACGGGATTAAGTACCAAGAGACCCAGTACTTC.

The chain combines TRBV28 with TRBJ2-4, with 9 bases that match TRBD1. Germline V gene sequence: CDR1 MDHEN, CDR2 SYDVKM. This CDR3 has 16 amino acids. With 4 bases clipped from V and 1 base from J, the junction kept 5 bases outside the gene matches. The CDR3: CASSSGQGRAKNIQYF. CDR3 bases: TGTGCCAGCAGTTCGGGACAGGGTCGTGCCAAAAACATTCAGTACTTC.

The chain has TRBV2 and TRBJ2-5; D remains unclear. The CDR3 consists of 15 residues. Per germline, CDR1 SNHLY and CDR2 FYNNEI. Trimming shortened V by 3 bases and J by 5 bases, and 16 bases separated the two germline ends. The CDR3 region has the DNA TGTGCCAGCAGTGATCCCGGATTTTATGGGGAGACCCAGTACTTC. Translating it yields CASSDPGFYGETQYF.

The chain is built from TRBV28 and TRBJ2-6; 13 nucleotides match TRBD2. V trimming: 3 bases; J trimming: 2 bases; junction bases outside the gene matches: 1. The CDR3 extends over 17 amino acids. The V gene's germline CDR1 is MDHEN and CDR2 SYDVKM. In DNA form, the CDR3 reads TGTGCCAGCAGTTTTACTAGCGGGAGGGCTGGGGCCAACGTCCTGACTTTC. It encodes CASSFTSGRAGANVLTF.

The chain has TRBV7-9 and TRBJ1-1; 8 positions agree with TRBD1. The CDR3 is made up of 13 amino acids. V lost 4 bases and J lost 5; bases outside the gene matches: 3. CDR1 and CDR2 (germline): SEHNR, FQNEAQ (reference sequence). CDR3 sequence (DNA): TGTGCCAGCAGCTCGGACAGGGTGACTGAAGCTTTCTTT. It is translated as CASSSDRVTEAFF.

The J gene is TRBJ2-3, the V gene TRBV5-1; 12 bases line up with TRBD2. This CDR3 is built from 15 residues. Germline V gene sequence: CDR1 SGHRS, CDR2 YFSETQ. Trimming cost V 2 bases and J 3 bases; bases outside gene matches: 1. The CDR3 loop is CASSFTSGGTDTQYF. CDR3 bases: TGCGCCAGCAGCTTCACTAGCGGGGGGACAGATACGCAGTATTTT.

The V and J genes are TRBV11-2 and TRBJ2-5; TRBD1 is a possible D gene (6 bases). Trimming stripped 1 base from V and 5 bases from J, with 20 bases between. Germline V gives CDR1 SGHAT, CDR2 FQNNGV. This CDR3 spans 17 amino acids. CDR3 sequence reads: CASSLGVTGMNFETQYF. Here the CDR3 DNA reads TGTGCCAGCAGCTTAGGCGTAACAGGGATGAATTTTGAGACCCAGTACTTC.

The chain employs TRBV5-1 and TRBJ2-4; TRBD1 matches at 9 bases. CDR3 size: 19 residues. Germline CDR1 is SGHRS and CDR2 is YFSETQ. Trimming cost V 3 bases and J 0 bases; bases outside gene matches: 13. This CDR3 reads CASSSNPGQGYGAKNIQYF. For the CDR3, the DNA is TGCGCCAGCAGCTCTAATCCAGGACAGGGGTACGGAGCCAAAAACATTCAGTACTTC.

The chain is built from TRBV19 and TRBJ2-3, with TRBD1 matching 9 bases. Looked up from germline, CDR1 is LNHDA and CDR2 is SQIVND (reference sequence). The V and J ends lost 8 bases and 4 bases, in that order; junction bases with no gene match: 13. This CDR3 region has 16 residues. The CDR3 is CASSPGQGRGPDTQYF. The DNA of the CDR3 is TGTGCCAGTTCCCCGGGACAGGGTCGCGGCCCAGATACGCAGTATTTT.

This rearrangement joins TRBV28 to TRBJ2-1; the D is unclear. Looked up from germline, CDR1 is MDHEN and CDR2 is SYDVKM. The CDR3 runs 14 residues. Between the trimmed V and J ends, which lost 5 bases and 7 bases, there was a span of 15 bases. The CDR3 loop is CASSPSSFRNEQFF. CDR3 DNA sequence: TGTGCCAGCAGTCCGAGCTCATTTCGGAATGAGCAGTTCTTC.

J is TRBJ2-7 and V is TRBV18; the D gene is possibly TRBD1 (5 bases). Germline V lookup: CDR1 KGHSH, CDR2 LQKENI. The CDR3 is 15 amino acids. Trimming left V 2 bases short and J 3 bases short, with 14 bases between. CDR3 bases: TGTGCCAGCTCACCAGATGCAGGACACGACTACGAGCAGTACTTC. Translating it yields CASSPDAGHDYEQYF. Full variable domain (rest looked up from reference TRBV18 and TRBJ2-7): NAGVMQNPRHLVRRRGQEARLRCSPMKGHSHVYWYRQLPEEGLKFMVYLQKENIIDESGMPKERFSAEFPKEGPSILRIQQVVRGDSAAYFCASSPDAGHDYEQYFGPGTRLTVT.

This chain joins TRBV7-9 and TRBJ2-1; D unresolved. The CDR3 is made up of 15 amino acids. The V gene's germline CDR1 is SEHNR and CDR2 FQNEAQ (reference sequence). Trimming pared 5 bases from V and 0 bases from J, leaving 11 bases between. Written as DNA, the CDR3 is TGTGCCAGCAGCCCCCTGAGACCCTCCTACAATGAGCAGTTCTTC. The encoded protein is CASSPLRPSYNEQFF.

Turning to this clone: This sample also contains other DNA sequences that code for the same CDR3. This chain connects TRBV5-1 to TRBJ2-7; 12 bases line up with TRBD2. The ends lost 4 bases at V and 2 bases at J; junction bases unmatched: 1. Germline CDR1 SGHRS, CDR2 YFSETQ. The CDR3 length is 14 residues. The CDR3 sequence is CASSRTSGTYEQYF. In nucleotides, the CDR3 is TGCGCCAGCAGCCGGACTAGCGGGACCTACGAGCAGTACTTC.

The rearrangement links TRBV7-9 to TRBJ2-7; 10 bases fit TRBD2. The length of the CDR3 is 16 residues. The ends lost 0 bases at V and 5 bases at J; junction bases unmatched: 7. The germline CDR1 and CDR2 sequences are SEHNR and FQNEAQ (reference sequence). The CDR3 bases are TGTGCCAGCAGCTTAGCGAAGGCTAGCGGGAGCGACGAGCAGTACTTC. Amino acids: CASSLAKASGSDEQYF.

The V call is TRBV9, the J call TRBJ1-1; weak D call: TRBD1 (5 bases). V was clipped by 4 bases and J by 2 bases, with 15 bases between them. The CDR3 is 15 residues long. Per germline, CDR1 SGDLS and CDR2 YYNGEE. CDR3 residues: CASSNRQSPNTEAFF. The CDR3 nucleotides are TGTGCCAGCAGCAACCGACAGTCACCTAACACTGAAGCTTTCTTT.